Included here is one T cell receptor (beta chain) sequence, with context. This CDR3 has 13 residues. Trimming took 4 bases from V and 2 from J, leaving 10 bases between them. Germline lookup yields CDR1 SQVTM and CDR2 ANQGSEA. This entry belongs to a study of blood T cell repertoires in COVID-19. The overall study: Acute and convalescent COVID-19 specimens originated in the United States, Italy and Spain. T cells, B-cell-depleted T cells, or PBMCs provided the cDNA or gDNA that served as material.

Original processing notes: Scientists estimated how many nucleated cells there were by amplifying reference gene primers. The method was immunoSEQ multiplex PCR; TCRdb's version includes in-frame clones alone and lacks a portion of them. V, J and clone size were drawn from that table, and D and trimming were deduced from the DNA. Altogether roughly 93,000 clones are present, approximately 81% being singletons, with the ten largest covering about 10%. This TCR derives from a woman older than 75 with acute or convalescent COVID-19. Sequencing was performed on peripheral blood. V is TRBV29-1 and J is TRBJ2-3, with TRBD1 as a possible D gene (5 bases). The CDR3 DNA sequence: TGCAGCGTTGGACAGAAGCTCACAGATACGCAGTATTTT. Translation gives CSVGQKLTDTQYF.